This T cell receptor (beta chain) was recovered during a study of T cells in Graves' hyperthyroidism and ophthalmopathy. Overall study results and limits: Blood also showed most of the thyroid clonotypes that were expanded above 0.001. With a median lead of approximately six months before onset, the model predicted ophthalmopathy.

Not enrolled were patients with uncontrolled infection, other autoimmune disease, pregnancy or lactation. Clinical symptoms, serum thyroxine and TRAb, thyroid ultrasound and orbital computed tomography were used for the diagnoses. Germline CDR1 and CDR2: MRHNA and SNTAGT. Trimming cost V 4 bases and J 2 bases, with 9 bases left between them. The CDR3 sequence is 15 residues long. Only a few counts were recorded for this clonotype. Its antigen is unknown. RNA transcripts provided the source from which TCR beta CDR3 regions were amplified. The study used the HTBI primer set for a first-round RT-PCR of the TCR CDR3. TCRdb ran MiXCR on the multiplex PCR reads and lists one entry per CDR3 protein. Altogether about 640,000 distinct CDR3 sequences are present, about 45% being singletons, with the ten largest covering about 7.7%.

Sequencing was performed on peripheral blood or thyroid tissue (not recorded which). This clonotype was sampled from an adult man with Graves' disease, either hyperthyroidism or ophthalmopathy (not recorded which). The rearrangement joins TRBV6-4 to TRBJ2-6; D possibly corresponds to TRBD2 (5 bases). CDR3: CASSVGIPGANVLTF. As DNA, the CDR3 is TGTGCCAGCAGTGTCGGGATACCTGGGGCCAACGTCCTGACTTTC.